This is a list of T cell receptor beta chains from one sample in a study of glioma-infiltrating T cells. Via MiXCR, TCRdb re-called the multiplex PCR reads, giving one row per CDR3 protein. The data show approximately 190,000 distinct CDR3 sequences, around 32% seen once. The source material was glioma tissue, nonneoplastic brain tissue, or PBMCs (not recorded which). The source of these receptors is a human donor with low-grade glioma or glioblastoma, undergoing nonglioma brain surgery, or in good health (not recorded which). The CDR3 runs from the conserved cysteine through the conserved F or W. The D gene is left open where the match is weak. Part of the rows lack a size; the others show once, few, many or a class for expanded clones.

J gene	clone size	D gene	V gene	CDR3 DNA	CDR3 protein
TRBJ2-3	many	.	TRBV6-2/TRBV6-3	TGTGCCAGCAGCGGAACAGGGTCAGATACGCAGTATTTT	CASSGTGSDTQYF
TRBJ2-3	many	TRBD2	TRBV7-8	TGTGCCAGCAGCTCCATCCAAATGAGTAGCGGGAGAGTGGATACGCAGTATTTT	CASSSIQMSSGRVDTQYF
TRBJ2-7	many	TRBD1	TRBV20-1	TGCAGTGCTAGTGCTCGTGACAGGGCCTACGAGCAGTACTTC	CSASARDRAYEQYF
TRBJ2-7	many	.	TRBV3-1	TGTGCCAGCAGCCAAGGGACTAAAGGTGACGAGCAGTACTTC	CASSQGTKGDEQYF
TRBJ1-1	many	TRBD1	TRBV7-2	TGTGCCAGCAGCTGGACGCCGACAGGGGGCTGGACTGAAGCTTTCTTT	CASSWTPTGGWTEAFF
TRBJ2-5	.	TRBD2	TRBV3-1	TGTGCCAGCAGCCAAGGGGGGACTAGCGGGAGAAAGACCCAGTACTTC	CASSQGGTSGRKTQYF
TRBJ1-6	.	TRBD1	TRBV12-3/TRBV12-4	TGTGCCAGCAGGGACAGGGGCAATTCACCCCTCCACTTT	CASRDRGNSPLHF
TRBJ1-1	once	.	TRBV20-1	TGCAGTGCTAAAAAGAGGGGTGGAAGCACTGAAGCTTTCTTT	CSAKKRGGSTEAFF
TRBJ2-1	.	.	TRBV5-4	TGTGCCAGCAGCTTGTGGTTCATCTCCGAGGATGAGCAGTTCTTC	CASSLWFISEDEQFF
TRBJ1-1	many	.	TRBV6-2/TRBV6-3	TGTGCCAGCAGTTACGAAAGTACGGGTTATTGGGTGAACACTGAAGCTTTCTTT	CASSYESTGYWVNTEAFF
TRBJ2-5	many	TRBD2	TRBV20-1	TGCAGTGCTAGTAGCGGGAGTGCCGAAGAGACCCAGTACTTC	CSASSGSAEETQYF
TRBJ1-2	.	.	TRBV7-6	TGTGCCAGCAGCTTACAGCCAGGGGATGGCGACACCTTC	CASSLQPGDGDTF
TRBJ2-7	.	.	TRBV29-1	TGCAGCGTTGCCCCCACCGGTGTCTACGAGCAGTACTTC	CSVAPTGVYEQYF
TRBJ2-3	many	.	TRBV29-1	TGCAGCGTTGAAGATAGCGCCTCAGATACGCAGTATTTT	CSVEDSASDTQYF
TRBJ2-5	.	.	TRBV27	TGTGCCAGCTCCCCAGCGGGTCAGCCATCAGAGACCCAGTGCTTC	CASSPAGQPSETQCF
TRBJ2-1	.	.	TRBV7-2	TGCGCCAGCAGCCAAGAGGGGCGGTTTGGGGTCAATGAGCAGTTCTTC	CASSQEGRFGVNEQFF